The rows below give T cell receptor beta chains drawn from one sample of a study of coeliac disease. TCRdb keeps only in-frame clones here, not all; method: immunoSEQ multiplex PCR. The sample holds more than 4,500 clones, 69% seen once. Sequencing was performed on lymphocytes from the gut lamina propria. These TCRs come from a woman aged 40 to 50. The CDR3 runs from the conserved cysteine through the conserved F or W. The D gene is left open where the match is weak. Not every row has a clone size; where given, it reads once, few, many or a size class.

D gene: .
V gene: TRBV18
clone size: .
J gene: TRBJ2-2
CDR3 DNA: TGTGCCAGCTCACTAGCAACGAACACCGGGGAGCTGTTTTTT
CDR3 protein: CASSLATNTGELFF

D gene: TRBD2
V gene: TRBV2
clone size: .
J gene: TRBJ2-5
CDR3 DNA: TGTGCCAGCAGTCCCACTAGCGGGATCTTGCAAGAGACCCAGTACTTC
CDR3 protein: CASSPTSGILQETQYF

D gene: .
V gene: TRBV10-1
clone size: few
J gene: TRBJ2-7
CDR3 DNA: TGCGCCAGCAGTGTTTCTTCCCTCTACGAGCAGTACTTC
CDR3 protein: CASSVSSLYEQYF

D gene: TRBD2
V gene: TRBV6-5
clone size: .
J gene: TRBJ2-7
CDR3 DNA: TGTGCCAGCAGGGGACTAGGGGCGTACGAGCAGTACTTC
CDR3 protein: CASRGLGAYEQYF

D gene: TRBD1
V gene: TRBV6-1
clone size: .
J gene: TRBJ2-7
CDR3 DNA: TGTGCCAGCAGCCAGGGACAGGGCTACGAGCAGTACTTC
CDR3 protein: CASSQGQGYEQYF

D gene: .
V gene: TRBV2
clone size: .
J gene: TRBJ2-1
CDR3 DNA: TGTGCCAGCAGTGAAGCGGGGGGGACATTGTACAATGAGCAGTTCTTC
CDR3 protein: CASSEAGGTLYNEQFF

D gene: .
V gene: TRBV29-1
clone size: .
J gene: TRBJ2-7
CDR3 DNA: TGCAGCGTTGTCTGGGCAGCTTCCCACGAGCAGTACTTC
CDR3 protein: CSVVWAASHEQYF

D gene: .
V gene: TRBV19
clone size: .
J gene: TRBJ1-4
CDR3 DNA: TGTGCCAGAGACGTGGGCCCATTGGGTGAAAAACTGTTTTTT
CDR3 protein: CARDVGPLGEKLFF

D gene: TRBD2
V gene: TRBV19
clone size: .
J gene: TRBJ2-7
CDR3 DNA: TGTGCCAGTAGTATTGGGGGGGATTGGGCACGCGAGCAGTACTTC
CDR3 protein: CASSIGGDWAREQYF

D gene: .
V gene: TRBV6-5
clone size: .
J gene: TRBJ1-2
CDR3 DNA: TGTGCCAGCAGTTACCGAGGGCTCGGTGGCTACACCTTC
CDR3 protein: CASSYRGLGGYTF

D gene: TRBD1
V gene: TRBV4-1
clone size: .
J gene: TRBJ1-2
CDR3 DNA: TGCGCCAGCAGCCACGGGACAGGGGTCTTAAACCAATATGGCTACACCTTC
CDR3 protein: CASSHGTGVLNQYGYTF

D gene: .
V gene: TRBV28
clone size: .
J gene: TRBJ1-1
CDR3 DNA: TGTGCCAGCAGTTTATTCCACATGAACACTGAAGCTTTCTTT
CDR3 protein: CASSLFHMNTEAFF

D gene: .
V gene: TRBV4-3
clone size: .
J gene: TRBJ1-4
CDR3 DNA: TGCGCCAGCAGCCAAGATCTTTCGGCATCGAGAGGGGAAAAACTGTTTTTT
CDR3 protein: CASSQDLSASRGEKLFF

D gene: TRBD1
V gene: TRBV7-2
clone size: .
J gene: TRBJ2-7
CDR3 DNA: TGTGCCAGCAGCTTATTAGGACAGGGGAACGAGCAGTACTTC
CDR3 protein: CASSLLGQGNEQYF

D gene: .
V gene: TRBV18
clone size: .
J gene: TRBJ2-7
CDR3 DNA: TGTGCCAGCTCACCTACGGCAGGGGATCACGAGCAGTACTTC
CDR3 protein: CASSPTAGDHEQYF

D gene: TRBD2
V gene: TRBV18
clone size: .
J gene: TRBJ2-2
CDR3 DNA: TGTGCCAGCTCACCTCGGGCTAGCGGGAGTACCGGGGAGCTGTTTTTT
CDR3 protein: CASSPRASGSTGELFF

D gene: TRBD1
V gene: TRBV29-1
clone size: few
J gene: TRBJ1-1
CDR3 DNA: TGCAGCGTGGACAGGGTGGGCACTGAAGCTTTCTTT
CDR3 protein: CSVDRVGTEAFF

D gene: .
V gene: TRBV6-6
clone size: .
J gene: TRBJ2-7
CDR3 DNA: TGTGCCAGCAGTTTACAGGGTAGGGACGAGCAGTACTTC
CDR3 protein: CASSLQGRDEQYF

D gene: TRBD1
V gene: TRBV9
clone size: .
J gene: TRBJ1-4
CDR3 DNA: TGTGCCAGAATAACCGGGACAGGGGAATCCCCTAATGAAAAACTGTTTTTT
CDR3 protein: CARITGTGESPNEKLFF

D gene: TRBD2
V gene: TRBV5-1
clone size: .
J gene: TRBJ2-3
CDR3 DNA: TGCGCCAGCAGCTTGGCTGTAAGCGGGAGCGGGACAGATACGCAGTATTTT
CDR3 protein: CASSLAVSGSGTDTQYF

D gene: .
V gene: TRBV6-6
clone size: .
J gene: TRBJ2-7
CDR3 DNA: TGTGCCAGCAGTTTACAGGGTAGGGACGAGCAGTACTTC
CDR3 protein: CASSLQGRDEQYF

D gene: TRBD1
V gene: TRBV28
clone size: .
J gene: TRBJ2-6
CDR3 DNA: TGTGCCAGCAGGACCGGGACAGAGTCCTCTGGGGCCAACGTCCTGACTTTC
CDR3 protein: CASRTGTESSGANVLTF